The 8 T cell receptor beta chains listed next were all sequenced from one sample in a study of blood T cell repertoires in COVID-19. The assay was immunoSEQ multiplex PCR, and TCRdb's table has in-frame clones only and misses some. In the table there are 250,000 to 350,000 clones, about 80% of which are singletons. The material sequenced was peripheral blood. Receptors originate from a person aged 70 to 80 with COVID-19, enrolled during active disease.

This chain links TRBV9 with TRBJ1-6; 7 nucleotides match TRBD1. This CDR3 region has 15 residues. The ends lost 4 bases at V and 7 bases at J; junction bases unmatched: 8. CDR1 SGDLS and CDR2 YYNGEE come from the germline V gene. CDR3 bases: TGTGCCAGCAGCCCGCCGGGGACAGTAAATTCACCCCTCCACTTT. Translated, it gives CASSPPGTVNSPLHF.

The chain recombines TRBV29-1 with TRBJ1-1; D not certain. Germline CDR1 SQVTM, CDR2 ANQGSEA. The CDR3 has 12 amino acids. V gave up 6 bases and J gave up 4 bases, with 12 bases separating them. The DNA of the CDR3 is TGCAGCGTAGCGTTCGGGAGCACTGAAGCTTTCTTT. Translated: CSVAFGSTEAFF. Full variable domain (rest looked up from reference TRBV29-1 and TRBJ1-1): SAVISQKPSRDICQRGTSLTIQCQVDSQVTMMFWYRQQPGQSLTLIATANQGSEATYESGFVIDKFPISRPNLTFSTLTVSNMSPEDSSIYLCSVAFGSTEAFFGQGTRLTVV.

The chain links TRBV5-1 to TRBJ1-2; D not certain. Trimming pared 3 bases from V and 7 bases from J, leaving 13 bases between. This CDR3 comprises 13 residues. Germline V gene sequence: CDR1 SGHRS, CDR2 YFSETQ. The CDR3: CASSSVEGGGYTF. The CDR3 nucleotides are TGCGCCAGCAGCTCGGTGGAAGGCGGTGGCTACACCTTC.

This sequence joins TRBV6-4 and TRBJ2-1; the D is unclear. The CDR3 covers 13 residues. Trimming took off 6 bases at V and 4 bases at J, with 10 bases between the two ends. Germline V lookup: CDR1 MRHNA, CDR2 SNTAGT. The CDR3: CASSPQVYNEQFF. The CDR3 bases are TGTGCCAGCAGCCCCCAGGTTTACAATGAGCAGTTCTTC.

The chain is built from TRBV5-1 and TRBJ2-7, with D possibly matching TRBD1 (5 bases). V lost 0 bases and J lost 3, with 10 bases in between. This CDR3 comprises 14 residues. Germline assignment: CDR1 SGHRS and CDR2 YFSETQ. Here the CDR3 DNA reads TGCGCCAGCAGCTTGGAGTCAGGGTTCTACGAGCAGTACTTC. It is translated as CASSLESGFYEQYF.

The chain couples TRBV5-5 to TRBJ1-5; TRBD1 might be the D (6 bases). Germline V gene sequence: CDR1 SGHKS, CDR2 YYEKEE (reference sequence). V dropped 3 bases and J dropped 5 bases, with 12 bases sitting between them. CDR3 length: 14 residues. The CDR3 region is CASSSRGGYQPQHF. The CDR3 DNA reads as TGTGCCAGCAGCTCCAGGGGAGGGTATCAGCCCCAGCATTTT.

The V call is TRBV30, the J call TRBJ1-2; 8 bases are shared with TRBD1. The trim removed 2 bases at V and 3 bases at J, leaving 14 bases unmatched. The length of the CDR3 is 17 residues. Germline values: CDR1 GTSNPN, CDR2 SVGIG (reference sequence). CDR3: CAWSLGTGRSGYYGYTF. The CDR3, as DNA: TGTGCCTGGAGTCTTGGGACAGGCAGGTCTGGATACTATGGCTACACCTTC.

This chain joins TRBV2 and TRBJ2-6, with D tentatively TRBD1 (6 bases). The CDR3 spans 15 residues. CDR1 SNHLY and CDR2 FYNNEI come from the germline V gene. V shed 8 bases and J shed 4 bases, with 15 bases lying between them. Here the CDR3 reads CASGGRLGGANVLTF. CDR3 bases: TGTGCCAGCGGGGGCCGGCTAGGGGGGGCCAACGTCCTGACTTTC.